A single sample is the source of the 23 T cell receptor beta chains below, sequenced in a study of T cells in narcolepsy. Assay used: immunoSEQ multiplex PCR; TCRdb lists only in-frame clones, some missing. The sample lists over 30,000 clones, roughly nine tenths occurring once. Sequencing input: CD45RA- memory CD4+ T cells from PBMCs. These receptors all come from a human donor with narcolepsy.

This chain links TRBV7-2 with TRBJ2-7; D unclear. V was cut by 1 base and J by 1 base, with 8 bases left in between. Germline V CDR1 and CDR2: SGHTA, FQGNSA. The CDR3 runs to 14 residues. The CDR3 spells CASSLGGPSYEQYF. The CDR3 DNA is TGTGCCAGCAGCTTAGGAGGCCCGTCCTACGAGCAGTACTTC.

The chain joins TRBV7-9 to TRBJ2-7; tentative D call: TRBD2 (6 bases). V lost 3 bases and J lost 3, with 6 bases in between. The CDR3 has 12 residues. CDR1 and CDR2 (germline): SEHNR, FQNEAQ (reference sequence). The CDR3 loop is CASSFSGYEQYF. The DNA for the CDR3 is TGTGCCAGCAGCTTTAGCGGCTACGAGCAGTACTTC. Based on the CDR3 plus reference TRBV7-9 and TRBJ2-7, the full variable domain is DTGVSQNPRHKITKRGQNVTFRCDPISEHNRLYWYRQTLGQGPEFLTYFQNEAQLEKSRLLSDRFSAERPKGSFSTLEIQRTEQGDSAMYLCASSFSGYEQYFGPGTRLTVT.

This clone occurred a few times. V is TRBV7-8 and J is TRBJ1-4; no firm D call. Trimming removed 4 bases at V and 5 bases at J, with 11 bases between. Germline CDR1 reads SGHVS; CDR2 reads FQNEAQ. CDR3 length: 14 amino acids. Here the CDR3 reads CASSSFQENEKLFF. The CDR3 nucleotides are TGTGCCAGCAGCTCCTTCCAGGAAAATGAAAAACTGTTTTTT. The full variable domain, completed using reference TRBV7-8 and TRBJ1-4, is GAGVSQSPRYKVAKRGQDVALRCDPISGHVSLFWYQQALGQGPEFLTYFQNEAQLDKSGLPSDRFFAERPEGSVSTLKIQRTQQEDSAVYLCASSSFQENEKLFFGSGTQLSVL.

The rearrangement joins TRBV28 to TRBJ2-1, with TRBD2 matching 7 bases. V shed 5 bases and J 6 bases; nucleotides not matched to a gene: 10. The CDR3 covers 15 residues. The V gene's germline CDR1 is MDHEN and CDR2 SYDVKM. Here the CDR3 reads CASSLGLGVSNEQFF. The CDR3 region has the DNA TGTGCCAGCAGTCTAGGACTAGGGGTTAGCAATGAGCAGTTCTTC.

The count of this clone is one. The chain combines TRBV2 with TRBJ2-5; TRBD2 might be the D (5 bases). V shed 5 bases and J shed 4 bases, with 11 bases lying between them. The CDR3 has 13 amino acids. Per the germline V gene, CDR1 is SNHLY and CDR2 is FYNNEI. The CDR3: CASSSPRGETQYF. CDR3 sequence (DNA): TGTGCCAGCAGTTCTCCCCGGGGAGAGACCCAGTACTTC.

The CDR3 nucleotides are TGTGCCAGCAGCTTCGGCGGGGCCAACAATGAGCAGTTCTTC. Protein: CASSFGGANNEQFF. This chain links TRBV7-9 with TRBJ2-1; a weak D match, TRBD2 (6 bases). CDR1 and CDR2 (germline): SEHNR, FQNEAQ (reference sequence). There are 14 residues in the CDR3. Trimming took 3 bases from V and 5 from J, leaving 11 bases between them.

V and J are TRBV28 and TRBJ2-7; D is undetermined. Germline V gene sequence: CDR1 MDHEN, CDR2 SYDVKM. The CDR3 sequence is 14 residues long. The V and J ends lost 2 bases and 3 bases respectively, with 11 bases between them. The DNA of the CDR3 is TGTGCCAGCAGTTTACCGGTCCTTCACTACGAGCAGTACTTC. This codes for CASSLPVLHYEQYF.

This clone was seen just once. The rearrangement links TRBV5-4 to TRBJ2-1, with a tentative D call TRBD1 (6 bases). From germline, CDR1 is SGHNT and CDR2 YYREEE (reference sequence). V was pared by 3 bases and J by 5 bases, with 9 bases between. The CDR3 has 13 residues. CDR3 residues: CASSSRQDNEQFF. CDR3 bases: TGTGCCAGCAGCTCTCGACAGGACAATGAGCAGTTCTTC. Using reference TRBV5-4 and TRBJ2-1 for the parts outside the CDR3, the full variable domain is ETGVTQSPTHLIKTRGQQVTLRCSSQSGHNTVSWYQQALGQGPQFIFQYYREEENGRGNFPPRFSGLQFPNYSSELNVNALELDDSALYLCASSSRQDNEQFFGPGTRLTVL.

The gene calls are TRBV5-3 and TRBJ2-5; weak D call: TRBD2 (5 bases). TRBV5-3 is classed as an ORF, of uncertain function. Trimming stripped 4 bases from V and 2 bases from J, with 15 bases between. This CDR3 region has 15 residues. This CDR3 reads CARSMAGEDQETQYF. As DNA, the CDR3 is TGTGCCAGAAGCATGGCGGGTGAAGATCAAGAGACCCAGTACTTC.

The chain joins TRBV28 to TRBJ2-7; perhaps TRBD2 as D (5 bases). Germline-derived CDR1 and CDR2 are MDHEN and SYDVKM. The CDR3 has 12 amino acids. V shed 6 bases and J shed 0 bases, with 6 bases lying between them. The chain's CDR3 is CASRAGSYEQYF. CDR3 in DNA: TGTGCCAGCAGGGCGGGCTCCTACGAGCAGTACTTC.

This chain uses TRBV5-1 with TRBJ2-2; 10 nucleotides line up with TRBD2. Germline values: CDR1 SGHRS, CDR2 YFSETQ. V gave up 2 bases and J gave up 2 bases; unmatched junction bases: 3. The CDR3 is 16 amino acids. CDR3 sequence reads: CASSLELAGNTGELFF. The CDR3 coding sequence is TGCGCCAGCAGCTTAGAACTAGCGGGAAACACCGGGGAGCTGTTTTTT.

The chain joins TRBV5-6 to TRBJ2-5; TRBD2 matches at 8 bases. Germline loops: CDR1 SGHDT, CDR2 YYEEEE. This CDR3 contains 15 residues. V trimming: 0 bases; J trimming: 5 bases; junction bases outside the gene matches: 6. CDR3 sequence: CASSLVASGHETQYF. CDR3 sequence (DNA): TGTGCCAGCAGCTTGGTGGCTAGCGGGCATGAGACCCAGTACTTC.

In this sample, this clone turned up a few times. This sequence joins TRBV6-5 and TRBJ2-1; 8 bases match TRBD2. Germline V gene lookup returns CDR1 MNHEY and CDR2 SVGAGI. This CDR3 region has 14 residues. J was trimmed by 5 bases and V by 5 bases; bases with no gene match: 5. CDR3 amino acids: CASSHGTRNNEQFF. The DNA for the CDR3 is TGTGCCAGCAGTCACGGGACTAGGAACAATGAGCAGTTCTTC.

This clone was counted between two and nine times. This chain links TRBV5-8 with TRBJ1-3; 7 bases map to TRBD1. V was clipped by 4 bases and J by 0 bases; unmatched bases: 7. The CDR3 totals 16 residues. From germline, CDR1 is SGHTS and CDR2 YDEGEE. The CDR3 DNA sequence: TGTGCCAGCAGCACCGGGGACAGCTACTCTGGAAACACCATATATTTT. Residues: CASSTGDSYSGNTIYF.

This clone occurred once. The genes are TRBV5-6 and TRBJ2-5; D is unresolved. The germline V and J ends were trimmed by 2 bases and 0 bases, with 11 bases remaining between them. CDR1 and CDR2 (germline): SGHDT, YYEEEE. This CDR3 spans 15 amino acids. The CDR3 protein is CASSLTLQHQETQYF. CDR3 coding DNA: TGTGCCAGCAGCTTAACACTACAACACCAAGAGACCCAGTACTTC.

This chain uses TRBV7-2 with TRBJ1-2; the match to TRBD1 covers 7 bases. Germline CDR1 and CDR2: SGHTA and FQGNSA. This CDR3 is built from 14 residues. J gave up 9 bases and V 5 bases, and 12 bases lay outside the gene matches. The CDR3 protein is CASSQNRGGGSYTF. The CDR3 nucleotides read TGTGCCAGCAGCCAGAACAGGGGCGGCGGGAGCTACACCTTC.

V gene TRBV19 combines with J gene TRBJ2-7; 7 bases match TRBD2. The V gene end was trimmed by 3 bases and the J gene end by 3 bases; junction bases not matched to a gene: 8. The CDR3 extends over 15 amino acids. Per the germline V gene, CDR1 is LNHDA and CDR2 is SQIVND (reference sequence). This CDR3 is CASSITPAGDYEQYF. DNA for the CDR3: TGTGCCAGTAGTATTACCCCCGCGGGGGACTACGAGCAGTACTTC.

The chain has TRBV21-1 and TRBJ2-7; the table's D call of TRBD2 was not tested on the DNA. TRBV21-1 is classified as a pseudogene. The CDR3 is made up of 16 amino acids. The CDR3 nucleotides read TGTGCCAGCAGCAATTCGGGGGACGACTCTTCCTACGAGCAGTACTTC. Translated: CASSNSGDDSSYEQYF.

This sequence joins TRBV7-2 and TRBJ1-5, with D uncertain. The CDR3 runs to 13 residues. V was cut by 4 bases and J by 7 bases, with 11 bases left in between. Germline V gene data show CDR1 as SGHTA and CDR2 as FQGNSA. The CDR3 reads CASSSPNTQPQHF. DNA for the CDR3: TGTGCCAGCAGCTCCCCCAACACCCAGCCCCAGCATTTT.

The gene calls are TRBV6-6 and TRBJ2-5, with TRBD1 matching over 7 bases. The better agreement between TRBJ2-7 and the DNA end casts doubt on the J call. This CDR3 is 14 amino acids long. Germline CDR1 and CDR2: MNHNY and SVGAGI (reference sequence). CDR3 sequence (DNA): TGTGCCAGCATCGAACGACAGGGTGGGTACGAGCAGTACTTC. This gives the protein CASIERQGGYEQYF.

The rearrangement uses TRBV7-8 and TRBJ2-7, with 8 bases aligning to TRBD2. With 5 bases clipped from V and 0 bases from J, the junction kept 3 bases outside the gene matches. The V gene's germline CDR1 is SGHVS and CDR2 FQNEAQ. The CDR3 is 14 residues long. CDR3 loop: CASSLTSASYEQYF. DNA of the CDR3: TGTGCCAGCAGCCTGACTAGCGCCTCCTACGAGCAGTACTTC.

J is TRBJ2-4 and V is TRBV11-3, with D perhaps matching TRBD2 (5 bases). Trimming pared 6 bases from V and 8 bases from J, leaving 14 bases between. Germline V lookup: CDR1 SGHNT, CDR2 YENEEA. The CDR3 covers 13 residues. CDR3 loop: CASRGPPGDIQYF. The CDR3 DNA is TGTGCCAGCAGGGGCCCCCCCGGGGACATTCAGTACTTC. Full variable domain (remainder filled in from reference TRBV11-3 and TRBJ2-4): EAGVVQSPRYKIIEKKQPVAFWCNPISGHNTLYWYLQNLGQGPELLIRYENEEAVDDSQLPKDRFSAERLKGVDSTLKIQPAELGDSAVYLCASRGPPGDIQYFGAGTRLSVL.

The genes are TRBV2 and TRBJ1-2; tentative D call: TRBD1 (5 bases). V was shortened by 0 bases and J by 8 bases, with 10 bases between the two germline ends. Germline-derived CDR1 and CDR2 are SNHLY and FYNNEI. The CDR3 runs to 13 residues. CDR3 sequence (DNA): TGTGCCAGCAGTGAAGCACAGGTTGGCGGCTACACCTTC. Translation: CASSEAQVGGYTF.